These 6 T cell receptor beta chains originate from one sample sequenced in a study of blood T cells in healthy people across ages. With a J-beta primer mix and a sample-barcoded 5' primer, a second PCR ran about 6 to 11 cycles. TCRdb called the 5' RACE reads again in MiXCR, with one record for every CDR3 protein. Of hundreds of thousands of distinct CDR3 sequences in the sample, 56% were seen once. Source material: blood. The source of these receptors is a man in his forties or fifties in good health.

V is TRBV7-9 and J is TRBJ2-3, with D uncertain. The V and J ends lost 1 base and 0 bases respectively, with 14 bases between them. This CDR3 spans 17 amino acids. The germline V gene has CDR1 SEHNR and CDR2 FQNEAQ (reference sequence). The CDR3 nucleotides are TGTGCCAGCAGCTTAGTCACGTCAGGCGAAAGCACAGATACGCAGTATTTT. Encoded protein: CASSLVTSGESTDTQYF.

The CDR3 DNA reads TGTGCCAGCAGACGGGACCTCAGCTCCTACGAGCAGTACTTC. Translating gives CASRRDLSSYEQYF. The rearrangement joins TRBV12-3 or TRBV12-4 to TRBJ2-7, with D perhaps given as TRBD1 or TRBD2 (5 bases each). The CDR3 consists of 14 residues. V shed 6 bases and J shed 0 bases, with 12 bases lying between them.

This chain links TRBV25-1 with TRBJ1-4; D is unclear. The germline V gene has CDR1 MGHDK and CDR2 SYGVNS. Trimming stripped 0 bases from V and 4 bases from J, with 9 bases between. The CDR3 is made up of 15 amino acids. CDR3 in amino acids: CASSEYKSSNEKLFF. CDR3 DNA sequence: TGTGCCAGCAGTGAATATAAGTCCAGTAATGAAAAACTGTTTTTT.

This chain connects TRBV27 to TRBJ1-5; D is possibly TRBD1 (5 bases). There are 14 residues in the CDR3. CDR1 is MNHEY, CDR2 SMNVEV, per germline (reference sequence). The V and J ends lost 2 bases and 6 bases respectively, with 11 bases between them. The CDR3 DNA is TGTGCCAGCAGTTTAGGAGGGGCCCCTCAGCCCCAGCATTTT. Protein sequence: CASSLGGAPQPQHF.

V usage is TRBV7-2 and J usage is TRBJ2-1; 8 bases fit TRBD2. Germline V gives CDR1 SGHTA, CDR2 FQGNSA. The CDR3 has 16 amino acids. J gave up 5 bases and V 0 bases, and 6 bases lay outside the gene matches. This chain's CDR3 is CASSLAGGRHNNEQFF. The CDR3 bases are TGTGCCAGCAGCTTAGCGGGCGGGAGGCATAACAATGAGCAGTTCTTC.

This clonotype has just a few counts. The genes are TRBV7-9 and TRBJ1-4, with a tentative D call TRBD1 (6 bases). The CDR3 loop spans 15 amino acids. Germline CDR1 is SEHNR and CDR2 is FQNEAQ (reference sequence). V was trimmed by 3 bases and J by 5 bases, leaving 13 bases between them. In DNA, the CDR3 is TGTGCCAGCAGCTTCAACAGGGAGGGGAATGAAAAACTGTTTTTT. It encodes CASSFNREGNEKLFF.